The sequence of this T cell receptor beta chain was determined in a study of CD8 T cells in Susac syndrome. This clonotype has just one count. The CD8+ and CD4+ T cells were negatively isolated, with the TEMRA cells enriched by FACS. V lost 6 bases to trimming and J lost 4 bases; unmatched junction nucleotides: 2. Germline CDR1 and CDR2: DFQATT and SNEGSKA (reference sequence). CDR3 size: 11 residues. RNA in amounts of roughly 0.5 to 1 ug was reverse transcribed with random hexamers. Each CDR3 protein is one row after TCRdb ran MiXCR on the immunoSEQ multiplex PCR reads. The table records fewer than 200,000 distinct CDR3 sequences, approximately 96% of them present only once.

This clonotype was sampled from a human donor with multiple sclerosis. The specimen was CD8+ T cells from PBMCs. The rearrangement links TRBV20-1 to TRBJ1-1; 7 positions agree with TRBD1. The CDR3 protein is CSARTGTEAFF. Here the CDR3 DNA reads TGCAGTGCCAGGACAGGCACTGAAGCTTTCTTT.